Listed below are T cell receptor beta chains from one sample, sequenced in a study of T cells in Graves' hyperthyroidism and ophthalmopathy. TCRdb re-called the multiplex PCR reads with MiXCR, one entry per CDR3 protein. The data contain hundreds of thousands of distinct CDR3 sequences, 18% of them singletons. Specimen: blood. These receptor sequences come from a woman aged 50 to 65 with Graves' hyperthyroidism that later progressed to Graves' ophthalmopathy. Both conserved end residues are part of each CDR3. A D gene is named only where the DNA matches it firmly. Clone size appears in some rows only: once, few, many, or a class for an expanded clone.

j_call,v_call,d_call,cdr3_length,clone_size,cdr3_aa,cdr3_nt
TRBJ1-6,TRBV12-3/TRBV12-4,.,16,.,CANSPDGRSYNSPLHF,TGTGCCAACAGTCCCGACGGGCGCTCCTATAATTCACCCCTCCACTTT
TRBJ2-3,TRBV6-1,.,15,few,CASSQGDSAVYTQYF,TGTGCCAGCAGCCAGGGAGACAGTGCAGTATATACGCAGTATTTT
TRBJ2-2,TRBV7-3,TRBD2,15,.,CGSGLAGKNTGELFF,TGTGGCAGCGGCCTAGCGGGGAAGAACACCGGGGAGCTGTTTTTT
TRBJ2-1,TRBV11-2,TRBD2,18,many,CASSLAPLAASGGHEQFF,TGTGCCAGCAGCTTAGCCCCTCTTGCGGCTAGCGGGGGGCATGAGCAGTTCTTC
TRBJ2-2,TRBV6-1,TRBD2,16,.,CASSGGLARNTGELFF,TGTGCCAGCAGTGGAGGACTAGCGAGGAACACCGGGGAGCTGTTTTTT
TRBJ2-7,TRBV3-1,.,14,many,CASSQLSVSYEQYF,TGTGCCAGCAGCCAGTTGTCAGTTTCCTACGAGCAGTACTTC
TRBJ1-2,TRBV2,.,14,many,CASTLARGNYGYTF,TGTGCCAGCACCCTTGCGAGGGGGAACTATGGCTACACCTTC
TRBJ1-1,TRBV6-1,TRBD1,15,.,CASGPGQGMNTEAFF,TGTGCCAGCGGCCCTGGACAGGGTATGAACACTGAAGCTTTCTTT
TRBJ1-2,TRBV24-1,.,12,many,CATSDSVYGYTF,TGTGCCACCAGTGATTCGGTCTATGGCTACACCTTC
TRBJ2-1,TRBV10-3,.,16,.,CAISESGGFIYNEQFF,TGTGCCATCAGTGAGTCCGGAGGGTTTATTTACAATGAGCAGTTCTTC
TRBJ1-1,TRBV10-3,.,13,.,CAISPGTATEAFF,TGTGCCATCAGTCCCGGGACTGCCACTGAAGCTTTCTTT
TRBJ1-2,TRBV12-3/TRBV12-4,.,11,few,CASSSVEGYTF,TGTGCCAGCAGTTCCGTTGAGGGCTACACCTTC
TRBJ2-3,TRBV10-3,TRBD2,12,few,CAISAGGDTQYF,TGTGCCATCAGTGCCGGGGGGGATACGCAGTATTTT
TRBJ1-5,TRBV6-1,TRBD1,14,.,CATALAGGGQPQHF,TGTGCCACCGCCTTGGCAGGGGGTGGTCAGCCCCAGCATTTT
TRBJ1-2,TRBV20-1,.,13,many,CSARPTGNYGYTF,TGCAGTGCTAGACCCACAGGGAACTATGGCTACACCTTC
TRBJ1-5,TRBV20-1,.,14,many,CSASDGGGNQPQHF,TGCAGTGCTAGTGACGGGGGCGGCAATCAGCCCCAGCATTTT